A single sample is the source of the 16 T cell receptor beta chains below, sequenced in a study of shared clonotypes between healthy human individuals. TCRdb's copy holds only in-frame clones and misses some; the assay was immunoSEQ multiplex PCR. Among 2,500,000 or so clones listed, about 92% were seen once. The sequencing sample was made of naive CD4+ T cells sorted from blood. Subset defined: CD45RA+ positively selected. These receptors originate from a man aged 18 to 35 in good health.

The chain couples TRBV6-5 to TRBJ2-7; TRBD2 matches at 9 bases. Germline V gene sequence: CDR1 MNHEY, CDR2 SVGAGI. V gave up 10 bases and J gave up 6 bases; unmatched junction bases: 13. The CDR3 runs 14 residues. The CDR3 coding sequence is TGTGCCACCAAGGGAAGCGGGAGGCGTGGCGAGCAGTACTTC. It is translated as CATKGSGRRGEQYF.

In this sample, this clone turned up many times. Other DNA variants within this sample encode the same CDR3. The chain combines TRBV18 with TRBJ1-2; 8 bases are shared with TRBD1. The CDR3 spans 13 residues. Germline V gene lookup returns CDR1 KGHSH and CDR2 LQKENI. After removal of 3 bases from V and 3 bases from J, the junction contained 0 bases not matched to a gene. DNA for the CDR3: TGTGCCAGCTCACCGGACAGGGACTATGGCTACACCTTC. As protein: CASSPDRDYGYTF.

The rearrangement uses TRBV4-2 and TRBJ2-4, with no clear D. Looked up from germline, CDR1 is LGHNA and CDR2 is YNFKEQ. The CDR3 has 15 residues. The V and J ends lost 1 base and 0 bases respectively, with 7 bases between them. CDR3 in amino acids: CASSQVGEAKNIQYF. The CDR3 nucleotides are TGTGCCAGCAGCCAAGTTGGCGAAGCCAAAAACATTCAGTACTTC.

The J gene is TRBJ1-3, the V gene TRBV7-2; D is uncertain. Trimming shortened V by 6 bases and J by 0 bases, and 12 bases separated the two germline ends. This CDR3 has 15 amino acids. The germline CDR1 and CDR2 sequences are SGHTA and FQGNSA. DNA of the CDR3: TGTGCCAGCAGTTCCAGACAAAACTCTGGAAACACCATATATTTT. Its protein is CASSSRQNSGNTIYF.

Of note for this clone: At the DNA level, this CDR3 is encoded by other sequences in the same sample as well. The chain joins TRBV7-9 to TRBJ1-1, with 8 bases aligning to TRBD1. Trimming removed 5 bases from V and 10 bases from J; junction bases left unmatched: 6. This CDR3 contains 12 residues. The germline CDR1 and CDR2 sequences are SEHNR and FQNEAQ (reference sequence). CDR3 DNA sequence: TGTGCCAGCAGCCCCGGGACAGGCGGAGCTTTCTTT. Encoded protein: CASSPGTGGAFF. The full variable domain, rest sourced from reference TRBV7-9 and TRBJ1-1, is DTGVSQNPRHKITKRGQNVTFRCDPISEHNRLYWYRQTLGQGPEFLTYFQNEAQLEKSRLLSDRFSAERPKGSFSTLEIQRTEQGDSAMYLCASSPGTGGAFFGQGTRLTVV.

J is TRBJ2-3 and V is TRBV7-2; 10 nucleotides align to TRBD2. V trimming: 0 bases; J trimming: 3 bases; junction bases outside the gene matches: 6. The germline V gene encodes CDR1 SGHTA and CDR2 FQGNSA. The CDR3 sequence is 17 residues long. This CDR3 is CASSLALLAGETDTQYF. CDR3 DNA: TGTGCCAGCAGCTTAGCTTTGCTAGCGGGAGAAACAGATACGCAGTATTTT.

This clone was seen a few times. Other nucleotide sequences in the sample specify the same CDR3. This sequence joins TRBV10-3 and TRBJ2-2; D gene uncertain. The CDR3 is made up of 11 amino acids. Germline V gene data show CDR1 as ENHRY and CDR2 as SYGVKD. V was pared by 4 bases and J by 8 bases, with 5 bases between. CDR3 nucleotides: TGTGCCATCAGTGGGGGTGGGGAGCTGTTTTTT. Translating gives CAISGGGELFF.

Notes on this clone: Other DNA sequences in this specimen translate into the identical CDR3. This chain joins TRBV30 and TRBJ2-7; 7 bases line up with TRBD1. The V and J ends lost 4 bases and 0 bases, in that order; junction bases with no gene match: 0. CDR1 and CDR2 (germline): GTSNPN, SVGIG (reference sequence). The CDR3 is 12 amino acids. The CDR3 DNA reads TGTGCCTGGACAGGGGGCTCCTACGAGCAGTACTTC. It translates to CAWTGGSYEQYF.

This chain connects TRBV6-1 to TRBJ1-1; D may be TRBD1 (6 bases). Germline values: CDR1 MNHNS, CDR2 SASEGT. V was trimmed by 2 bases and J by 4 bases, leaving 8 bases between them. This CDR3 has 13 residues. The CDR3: CASSEPGATEAFF. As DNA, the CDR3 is TGTGCCAGCAGTGAACCAGGGGCCACTGAAGCTTTCTTT.

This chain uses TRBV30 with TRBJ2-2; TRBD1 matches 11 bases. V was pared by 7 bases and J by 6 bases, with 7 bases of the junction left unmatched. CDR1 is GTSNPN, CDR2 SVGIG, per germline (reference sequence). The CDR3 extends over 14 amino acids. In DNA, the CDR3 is TGTGCCTTTAGGACAGGGGGCGCCCCCGGGGAGCTGTTTTTT. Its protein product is CAFRTGGAPGELFF.

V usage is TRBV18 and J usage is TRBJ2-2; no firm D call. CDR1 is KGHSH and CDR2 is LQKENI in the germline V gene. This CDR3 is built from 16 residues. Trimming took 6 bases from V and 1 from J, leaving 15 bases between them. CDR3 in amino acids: CASSLITQRNTGELFF. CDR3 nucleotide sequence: TGTGCCAGCTCCCTCATCACCCAGCGGAACACCGGGGAGCTGTTTTTT.

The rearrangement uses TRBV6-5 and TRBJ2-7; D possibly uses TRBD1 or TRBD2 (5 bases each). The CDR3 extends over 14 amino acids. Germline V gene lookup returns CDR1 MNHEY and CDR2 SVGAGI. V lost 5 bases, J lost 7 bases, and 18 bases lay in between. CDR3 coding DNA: TGTGCCAGCAGTCCTGGGACCTGGTATGGGGAGCAGTACTTC. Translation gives CASSPGTWYGEQYF.

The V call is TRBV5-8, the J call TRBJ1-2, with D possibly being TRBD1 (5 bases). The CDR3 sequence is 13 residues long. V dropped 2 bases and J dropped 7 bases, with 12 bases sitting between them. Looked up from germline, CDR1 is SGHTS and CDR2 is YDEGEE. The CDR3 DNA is TGTGCCAGCAGCTTTAGGGAGGGGCTTGGCTACACCTTC. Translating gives CASSFREGLGYTF.

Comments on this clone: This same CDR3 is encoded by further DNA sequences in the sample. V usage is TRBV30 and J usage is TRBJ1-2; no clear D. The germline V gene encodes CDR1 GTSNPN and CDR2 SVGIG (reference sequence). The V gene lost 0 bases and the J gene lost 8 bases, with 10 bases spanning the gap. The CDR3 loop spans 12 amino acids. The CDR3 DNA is TGTGCCTGGAGTGTATTAGGGAGGGGCTACACCTTC. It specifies CAWSVLGRGYTF.

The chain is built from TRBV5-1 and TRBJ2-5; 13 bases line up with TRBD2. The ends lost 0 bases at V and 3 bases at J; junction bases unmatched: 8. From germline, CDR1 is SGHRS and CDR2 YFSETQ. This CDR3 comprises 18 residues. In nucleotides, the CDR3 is TGCGCCAGCAGCTTGGAACCAGGGGGACTAGCGGGAAAAGAGACCCAGTACTTC. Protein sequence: CASSLEPGGLAGKETQYF.

The CDR3 DNA is TGTGCCAGCTATAGCGGGGCGGACCTCACAGATACGCAGTATTTT. It translates to CASYSGADLTDTQYF. V and J are TRBV28 and TRBJ2-3; TRBD2 matches at 8 bases. Germline V gene lookup returns CDR1 MDHEN and CDR2 SYDVKM. CDR3 length equals 15 residues. J lost 2 bases, V lost 8 bases, and 9 bases had no gene match.